Shown below are 21 T cell receptor beta chains from a single sample sequenced in a study of shared clonotypes between healthy human individuals. Assay: immunoSEQ multiplex PCR; the TCRdb copy retains only in-frame clones and omits some. In the table there are millions of clones, more than 80% of which are singletons. The material sequenced was naive CD4+ T cells sorted from blood. Stated subset: CD45RA+ positively selected. The receptors were gathered from a young man in good health.

V and J are TRBV2 and TRBJ2-3; D is perhaps TRBD2 (6 bases). The germline CDR1 and CDR2 sequences are SNHLY and FYNNEI. V shed 5 bases and J shed 2 bases, with 20 bases lying between them. The CDR3 length is 17 residues. The CDR3 region is CASSQGRRSPLTDTQYF. The DNA for the CDR3 is TGTGCCAGCAGTCAAGGGAGGAGGTCCCCTCTCACAGATACGCAGTATTTT.

This clone occurred once. The chain joins TRBV2 to TRBJ1-5; D perhaps matches TRBD1 (6 bases). The germline gives CDR1 SNHLY, CDR2 FYNNEI. The CDR3 contains 14 residues. The V and J ends lost 6 bases and 9 bases respectively, with 18 bases between them. Here the CDR3 reads CASSTDSPRGPQHF. The CDR3 DNA sequence: TGTGCCAGCAGCACGGACAGTCCTCGGGGGCCCCAGCATTTT.

The chain is built from TRBV6-1 and TRBJ2-7; 12 bases fit TRBD2. The germline V gene has CDR1 MNHNS and CDR2 SASEGT. The V segment lost 4 bases and the J segment 3 bases; nucleotides outside the gene matches: 7. The CDR3 runs to 16 residues. CDR3 in amino acids: CASSVTSGGPLYEQYF. The CDR3 nucleotides read TGTGCCAGCAGTGTAACTAGCGGGGGGCCCCTCTACGAGCAGTACTTC.

As to this clone: Other DNA sequences in the sample encode the same CDR3. The V and J genes are TRBV20-1 and TRBJ2-3; D remains unclear. Between the trimmed V and J ends, which lost 6 bases and 2 bases, there was a span of 3 bases. Germline-derived CDR1 and CDR2 are DFQATT and SNEGSKA (reference sequence). The CDR3 loop spans 10 amino acids. The CDR3 DNA is TGCAGTGCCACCACAGATACGCAGTATTTT. Protein: CSATTDTQYF.

The chain joins TRBV2 to TRBJ2-1; tentatively, D is TRBD2 (6 bases). CDR1 and CDR2 from the germline V gene are SNHLY and FYNNEI. V lost 4 bases, J lost 4 bases, and 20 bases lay in between. CDR3 length equals 17 residues. The CDR3: CASSVTSGTHRYNEQFF. CDR3 nucleotide sequence: TGTGCCAGCAGTGTGACTTCCGGGACTCACCGATACAATGAGCAGTTCTTC.

This sequence joins TRBV6-5 and TRBJ1-1; D unresolved. The CDR3 contains 13 residues. From germline, CDR1 is MNHEY and CDR2 SVGAGI. Deletions cut 8 bases from V and 1 base from J, with 11 bases between. The CDR3 coding sequence is TGTGCCAGCGGGAGCACTACGAACACTGAAGCTTTCTTT. Its protein is CASGSTTNTEAFF.

The chain combines TRBV18 with TRBJ1-2; a possible D gene is TRBD1 (5 bases). Germline values: CDR1 KGHSH, CDR2 LQKENI. The CDR3 has 14 residues. The V gene lost 3 bases and the J gene lost 6 bases, with 14 bases spanning the gap. CDR3 nucleotide sequence: TGTGCCAGCTCACCTTCAGGGTTGGTCGATGGCTACACCTTC. This translates into CASSPSGLVDGYTF.

This chain uses TRBV18 with TRBJ1-5, with 7 bases matching TRBD1. The CDR3 totals 14 residues. Germline assignment: CDR1 KGHSH and CDR2 LQKENI. V dropped 4 bases and J dropped 11; count of bases not matched to a gene: 11. CDR3 DNA: TGTGCCAGCTCACTCGGGACAGAGGCTTCGACCCAGCATTTT. Amino acids: CASSLGTEASTQHF.

The CDR3 region has the DNA TGTGCCAGCAGTAATCCGGGACAGGGGACAGATACGCAGTATTTT. It specifies CASSNPGQGTDTQYF. J is TRBJ2-3 and V is TRBV6-1, with 10 bases matching TRBD1. In germline, CDR1 is MNHNS, CDR2 SASEGT. This CDR3 contains 15 residues. Trimming cost V 5 bases and J 3 bases; bases outside gene matches: 5.

The V gene is TRBV7-3, the J gene TRBJ1-1; no clear D gene. V lost 3 bases and J lost 0, with 5 bases in between. The germline CDR1 and CDR2 sequences are SGHTA and FQGTGA. This CDR3 is 13 amino acids long. Written as DNA, the CDR3 is TGTGCCAGCAGCTTTTCCCTGAACACTGAAGCTTTCTTT. It is translated as CASSFSLNTEAFF.

The chain joins TRBV5-1 to TRBJ2-6; a weak D match, TRBD1 (5 bases). The germline gives CDR1 SGHRS, CDR2 YFSETQ. The V end was cut by 4 bases, the J end by 2 bases, with 10 bases between. This CDR3 has 15 residues. CDR3 DNA: TGCGCCAGCAGCCCGACAGTTGCTGGGGCCAACGTCCTGACTTTC. This translates into CASSPTVAGANVLTF.

The J gene is TRBJ1-1, the V gene TRBV6-5; unclear D gene. CDR1 is MNHEY and CDR2 is SVGAGI in the germline V gene. Trimming took off 7 bases at V and 11 bases at J, with 8 bases between the two ends. This CDR3 has 9 residues. The chain's CDR3 is CASTPPAFF. As DNA, the CDR3 is TGTGCCAGCACCCCTCCTGCTTTCTTT.

This rearrangement joins TRBV2 to TRBJ2-7, with unresolved D. The germline V gene has CDR1 SNHLY and CDR2 FYNNEI. V was trimmed by 6 bases and J by 7 bases, leaving 13 bases between them. The CDR3 extends over 12 amino acids. The CDR3 coding sequence is TGTGCCAGCAGAGAGGCGAGTGGGGAGCAGTACTTC. Encoded protein: CASREASGEQYF.

The chain uses TRBV30 and TRBJ1-5, with D maybe TRBD1 (5 bases). Germline values: CDR1 GTSNPN, CDR2 SVGIG (reference sequence). CDR3 length: 12 residues. Trimming shortened V by 3 bases and J by 6 bases, and 9 bases separated the two germline ends. The DNA for the CDR3 is TGTGCCTGGAGCGGGGCGGGTCAGCCCCAGCATTTT. Encoded protein: CAWSGAGQPQHF. Variable domain in full (rest from reference TRBV30 and TRBJ1-5): SQTIHQWPATLVQPVGSPLSLECTVEGTSNPNLYWYRQAAGRGLQLLFYSVGIGQISSEVPQNLSASRPQDRQFILSSKKLLLSDSGFYLCAWSGAGQPQHFGDGTRLSIL.

The chain uses TRBV10-3 and TRBJ2-2; 12 nucleotides align to TRBD2. The CDR3 is made up of 18 amino acids. V lost 6 bases and J lost 0; bases outside the gene matches: 8. Germline-derived CDR1 and CDR2 are ENHRY and SYGVKD. In DNA form, the CDR3 reads TGTGCCATCAGGAGGATGACTAGCGGGGGAACGAACACCGGGGAGCTGTTTTTT. It codes for CAIRRMTSGGTNTGELFF.

The CDR3 DNA is TGTGCCAGCAGCCCCGTAGGAATGGGTAATCAGCCCCAGCATTTT. Protein: CASSPVGMGNQPQHF. The chain has TRBV7-2 and TRBJ1-5; D unresolved. Germline V gene data show CDR1 as SGHTA and CDR2 as FQGNSA. V was trimmed by 5 bases and J by 4 bases, leaving 15 bases between them. The CDR3 length is 15 residues. Using reference TRBV7-2 and TRBJ1-5 for the parts outside the CDR3, the full variable domain is GAGVSQSPSNKVTEKGKDVELRCDPISGHTALYWYRQSLGQGLEFLIYFQGNSAPDKSGLPSDRFSAERTGGSVSTLTIQRTQQEDSAVYLCASSPVGMGNQPQHFGDGTRLSIL.

The chain combines TRBV15 with TRBJ1-4, with TRBD1 matching 11 bases. Germline CDR1 is LNHNV and CDR2 is YYDKDF (reference sequence). V lost 5 bases and J lost 0; bases outside the gene matches: 2. The CDR3 runs 16 residues. The CDR3 reads CATSGGQGATNEKLFF. The DNA of the CDR3 is TGTGCCACCAGCGGGGGACAGGGGGCAACTAATGAAAAACTGTTTTTT.

This clone showed up just a few times. The rearrangement uses TRBV18 and TRBJ1-1; D is ambiguous. V shed 0 bases and J shed 6 bases, with 8 bases lying between them. Per the germline V gene, CDR1 is KGHSH and CDR2 is LQKENI. The CDR3 has 13 amino acids. The CDR3 spells CASSPPAAAEAFF. CDR3 nucleotides: TGTGCCAGCTCACCACCAGCAGCGGCTGAAGCTTTCTTT.

This clone was seen a single time. The rearrangement uses TRBV30 and TRBJ2-1, with 8 bases fitting TRBD1. V was pared by 4 bases and J by 2 bases, with 1 base of the junction left unmatched. The CDR3 has 13 residues. Germline CDR1 GTSNPN, CDR2 SVGIG (reference sequence). The CDR3 sequence: CAWKQGAYNEQFF. The CDR3 region has the DNA TGTGCCTGGAAACAGGGGGCCTACAATGAGCAGTTCTTC. The full variable domain, completed using reference TRBV30 and TRBJ2-1, is SQTIHQWPATLVQPVGSPLSLECTVEGTSNPNLYWYRQAAGRGLQLLFYSVGIGQISSEVPQNLSASRPQDRQFILSSKKLLLSDSGFYLCAWKQGAYNEQFFGPGTRLTVL.

This clone was recorded once. J is TRBJ1-2 and V is TRBV7-2; D is undetermined. The V gene's germline CDR1 is SGHTA and CDR2 FQGNSA. V lost 6 bases to trimming and J lost 2 bases, with 13 bases between them. The CDR3 extends over 14 amino acids. CDR3 protein: CASRFSGTNYGYTF. In nucleotides, the CDR3 is TGTGCCAGCAGATTTAGTGGTACCAACTATGGCTACACCTTC.

V and J are TRBV27 and TRBJ2-7; 7 nucleotides line up with TRBD2. V gave up 6 bases and J gave up 3 bases; unmatched junction bases: 8. Germline lookup yields CDR1 MNHEY and CDR2 SMNVEV (reference sequence). The CDR3 spans 14 residues. The chain's CDR3 is CASREWGGSYEQYF. The CDR3 bases are TGTGCCAGCAGAGAATGGGGAGGGAGCTACGAGCAGTACTTC.